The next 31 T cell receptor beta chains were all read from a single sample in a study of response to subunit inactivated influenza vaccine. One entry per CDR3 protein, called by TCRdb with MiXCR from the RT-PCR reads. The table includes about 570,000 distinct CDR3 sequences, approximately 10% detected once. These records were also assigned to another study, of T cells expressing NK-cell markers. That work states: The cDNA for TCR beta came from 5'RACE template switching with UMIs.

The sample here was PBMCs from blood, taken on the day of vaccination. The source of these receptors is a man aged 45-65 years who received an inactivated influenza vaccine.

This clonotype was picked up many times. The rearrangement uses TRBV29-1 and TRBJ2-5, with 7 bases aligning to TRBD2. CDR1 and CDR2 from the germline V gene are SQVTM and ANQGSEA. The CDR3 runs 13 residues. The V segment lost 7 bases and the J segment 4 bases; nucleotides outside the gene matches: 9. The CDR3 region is CSGALLAGETQYF. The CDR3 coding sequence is TGCAGCGGAGCCCTATTAGCGGGAGAGACCCAGTACTTC.

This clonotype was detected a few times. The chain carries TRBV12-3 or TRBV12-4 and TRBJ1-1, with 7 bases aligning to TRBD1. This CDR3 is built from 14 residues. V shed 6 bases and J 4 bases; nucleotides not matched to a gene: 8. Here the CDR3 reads CASSKRQGLTEAFF. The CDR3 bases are TGTGCCAGCAGCAAGAGACAGGGTCTCACTGAAGCTTTCTTT.

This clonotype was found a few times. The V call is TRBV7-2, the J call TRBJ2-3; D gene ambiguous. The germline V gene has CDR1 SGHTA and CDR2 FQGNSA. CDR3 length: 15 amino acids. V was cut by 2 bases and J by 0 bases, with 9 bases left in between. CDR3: CASSLPEKSTDTQYF. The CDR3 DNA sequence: TGTGCCAGCAGCTTACCGGAGAAAAGCACAGATACGCAGTATTTT.

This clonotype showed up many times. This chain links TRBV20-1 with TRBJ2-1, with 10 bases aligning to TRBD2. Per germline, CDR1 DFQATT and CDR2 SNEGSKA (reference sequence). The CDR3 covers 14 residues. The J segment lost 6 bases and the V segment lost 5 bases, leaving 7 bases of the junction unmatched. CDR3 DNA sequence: TGCAGTGCTCTACCTAGCGGGGGTATCAATGAGCAGTTCTTC. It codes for CSALPSGGINEQFF.

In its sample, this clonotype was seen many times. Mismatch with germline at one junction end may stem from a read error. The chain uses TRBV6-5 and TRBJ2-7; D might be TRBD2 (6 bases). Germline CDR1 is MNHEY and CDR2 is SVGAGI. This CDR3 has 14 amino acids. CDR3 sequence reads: CASSHSRELAEQYF. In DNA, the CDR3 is TGTGCCAGCAGTCACTCCCGGGAGCTTGCCGAGCAGTACTTC.

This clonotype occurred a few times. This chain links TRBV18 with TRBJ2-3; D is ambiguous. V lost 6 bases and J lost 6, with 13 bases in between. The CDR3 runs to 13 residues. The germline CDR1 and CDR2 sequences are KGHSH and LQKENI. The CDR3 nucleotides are TGTGCCAGCTCCCACGGACCGATCGATACGCAGTATTTT. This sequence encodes CASSHGPIDTQYF.

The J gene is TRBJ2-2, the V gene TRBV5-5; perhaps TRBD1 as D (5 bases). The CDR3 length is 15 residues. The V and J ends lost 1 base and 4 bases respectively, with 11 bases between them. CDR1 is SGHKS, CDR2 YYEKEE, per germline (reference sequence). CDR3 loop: CASSLQQGRTGELFF. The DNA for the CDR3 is TGTGCCAGCAGCTTGCAGCAGGGTCGCACCGGGGAGCTGTTTTTT.

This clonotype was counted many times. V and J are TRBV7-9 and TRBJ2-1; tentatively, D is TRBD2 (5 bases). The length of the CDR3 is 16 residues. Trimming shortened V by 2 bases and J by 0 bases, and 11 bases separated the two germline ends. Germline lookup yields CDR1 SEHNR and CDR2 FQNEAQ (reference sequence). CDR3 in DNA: TGTGCCAGCAGCTTACCCACTAGTTCCTCCTACAATGAGCAGTTCTTC. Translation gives CASSLPTSSSYNEQFF. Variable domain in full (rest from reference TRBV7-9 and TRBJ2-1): DTGVSQNPRHKITKRGQNVTFRCDPISEHNRLYWYRQTLGQGPEFLTYFQNEAQLEKSRLLSDRFSAERPKGSFSTLEIQRTEQGDSAMYLCASSLPTSSSYNEQFFGPGTRLTVL.

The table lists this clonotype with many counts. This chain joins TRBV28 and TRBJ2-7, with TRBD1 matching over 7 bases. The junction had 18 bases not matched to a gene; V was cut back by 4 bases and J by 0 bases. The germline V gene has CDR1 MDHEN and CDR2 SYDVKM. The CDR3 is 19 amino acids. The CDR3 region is CASSSLLGTVDTSSYEQYF. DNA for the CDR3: TGTGCCAGCAGTTCCCTCCTAGGGACAGTTGATACGAGCTCCTACGAGCAGTACTTC. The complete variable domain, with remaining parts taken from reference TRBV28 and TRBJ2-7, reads DVKVTQSSRYLVKRTGEKVFLECVQDMDHENMFWYRQDPGLGLRLIYFSYDVKMKEKGDIPEGYSVSREKKERFSLILESASTNQTSMYLCASSSLLGTVDTSSYEQYFGPGTRLTVT.

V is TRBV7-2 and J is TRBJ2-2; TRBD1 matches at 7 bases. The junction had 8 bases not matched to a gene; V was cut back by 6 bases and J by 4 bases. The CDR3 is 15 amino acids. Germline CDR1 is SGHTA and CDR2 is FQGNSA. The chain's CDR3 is CASREWDSGTGELFF. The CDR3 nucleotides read TGTGCCAGCAGGGAATGGGACAGCGGCACCGGGGAGCTGTTTTTT.

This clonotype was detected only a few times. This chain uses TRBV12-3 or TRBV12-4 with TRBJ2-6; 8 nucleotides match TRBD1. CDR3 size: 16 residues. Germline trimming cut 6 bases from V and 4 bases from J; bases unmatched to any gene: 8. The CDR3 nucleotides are TGTGCCAGCAGCCTCAGGGGGCCGGCCGGGGCCAACGTCCTGACTTTC. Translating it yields CASSLRGPAGANVLTF.

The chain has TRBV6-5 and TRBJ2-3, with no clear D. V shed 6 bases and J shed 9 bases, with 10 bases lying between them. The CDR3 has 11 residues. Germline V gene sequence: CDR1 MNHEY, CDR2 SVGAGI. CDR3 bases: TGTGCCAGCAGAGAACTGGAAACGCAGTATTTT. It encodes CASRELETQYF.

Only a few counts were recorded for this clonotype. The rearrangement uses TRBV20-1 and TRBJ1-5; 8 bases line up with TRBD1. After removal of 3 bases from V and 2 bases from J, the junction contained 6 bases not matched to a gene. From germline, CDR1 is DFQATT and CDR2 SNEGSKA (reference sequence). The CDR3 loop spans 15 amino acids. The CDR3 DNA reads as TGCAGTGCTAGTAGGACAGGGTCCGGCAATCAGCCCCAGCATTTT. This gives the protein CSASRTGSGNQPQHF.

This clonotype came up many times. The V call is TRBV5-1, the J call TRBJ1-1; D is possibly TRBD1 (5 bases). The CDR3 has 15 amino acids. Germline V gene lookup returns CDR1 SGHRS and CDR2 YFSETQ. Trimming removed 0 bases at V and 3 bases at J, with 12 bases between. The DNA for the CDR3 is TGCGCCAGCAGCTTGGACGGCAGGGAATACACTGAAGCTTTCTTT. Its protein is CASSLDGREYTEAFF. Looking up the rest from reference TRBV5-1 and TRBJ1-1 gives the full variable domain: KAGVTQTPRYLIKTRGQQVTLSCSPISGHRSVSWYQQTPGQGLQFLFEYFSETQRNKGNFPGRFSGRQFSNSRSEMNVSTLELGDSALYLCASSLDGREYTEAFFGQGTRLTVV.

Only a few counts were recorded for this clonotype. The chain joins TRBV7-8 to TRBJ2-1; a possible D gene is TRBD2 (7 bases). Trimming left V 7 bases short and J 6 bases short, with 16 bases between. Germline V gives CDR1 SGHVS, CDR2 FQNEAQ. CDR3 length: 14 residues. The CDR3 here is CASTLGGDFNEQFF. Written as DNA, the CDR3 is TGTGCCAGCACCCTAGGGGGGGATTTCAATGAGCAGTTCTTC.

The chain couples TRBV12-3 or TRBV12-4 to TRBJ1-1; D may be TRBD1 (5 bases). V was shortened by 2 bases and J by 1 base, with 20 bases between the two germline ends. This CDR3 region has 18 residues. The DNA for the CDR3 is TGTGCCAGCAGTTTATTTTTTCCAGGTCATGGACAGAACACTGAAGCTTTCTTT. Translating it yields CASSLFFPGHGQNTEAFF.

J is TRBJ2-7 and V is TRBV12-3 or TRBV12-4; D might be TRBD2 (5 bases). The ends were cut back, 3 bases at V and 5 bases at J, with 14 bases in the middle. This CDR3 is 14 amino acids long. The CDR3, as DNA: TGTGCCAGCAGTTTCGGAGGCCCCAGCGACGAGCAGTACTTC. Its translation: CASSFGGPSDEQYF.

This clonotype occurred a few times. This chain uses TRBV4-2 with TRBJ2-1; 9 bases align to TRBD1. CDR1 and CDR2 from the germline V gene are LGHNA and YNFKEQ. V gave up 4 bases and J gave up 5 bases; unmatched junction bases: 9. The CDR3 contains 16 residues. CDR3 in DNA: TGTGCCAGCAGCCCTACAGGACAGGGGATCGACAATGAGCAGTTCTTC. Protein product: CASSPTGQGIDNEQFF.

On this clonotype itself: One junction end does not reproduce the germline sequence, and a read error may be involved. The CDR3 protein is CASSPGPSQGTYEQYF. CDR3 DNA: TGTGCTAGCAGCCCCGGCCCGTCTCAGGGAACCTACGAGCAGTACTTC. The rearrangement links TRBV7-7 to TRBJ2-7, with TRBD1 as a possible D gene (5 bases). CDR3 size: 16 residues. Germline V lookup: CDR1 SSHAT, CDR2 FNYEAQ (reference sequence).

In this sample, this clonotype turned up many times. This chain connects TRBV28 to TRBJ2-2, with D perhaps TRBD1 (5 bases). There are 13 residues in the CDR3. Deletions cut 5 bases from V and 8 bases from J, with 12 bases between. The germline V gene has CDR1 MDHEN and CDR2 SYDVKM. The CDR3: CASSLPGLGELFF. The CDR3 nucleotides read TGTGCCAGCAGTCTACCAGGGTTGGGGGAGCTGTTTTTT.

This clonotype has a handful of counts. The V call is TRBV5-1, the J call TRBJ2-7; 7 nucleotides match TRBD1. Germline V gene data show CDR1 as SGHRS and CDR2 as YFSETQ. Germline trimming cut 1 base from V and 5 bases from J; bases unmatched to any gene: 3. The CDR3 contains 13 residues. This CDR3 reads CASSLTGDHEQYF. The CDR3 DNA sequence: TGCGCCAGCAGCTTGACAGGGGACCACGAGCAGTACTTC.

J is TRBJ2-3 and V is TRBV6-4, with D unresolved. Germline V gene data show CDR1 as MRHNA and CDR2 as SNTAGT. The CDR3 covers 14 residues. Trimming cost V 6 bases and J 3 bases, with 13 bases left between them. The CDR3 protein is CASRRGPTTDTQYF. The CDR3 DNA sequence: TGTGCCAGCAGACGTGGCCCAACGACAGATACGCAGTATTTT.

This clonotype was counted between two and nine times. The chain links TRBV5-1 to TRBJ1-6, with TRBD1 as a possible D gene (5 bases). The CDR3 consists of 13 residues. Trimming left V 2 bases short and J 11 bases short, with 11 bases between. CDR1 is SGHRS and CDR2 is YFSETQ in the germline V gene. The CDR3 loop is CASSLGDQTPLHF. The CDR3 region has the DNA TGCGCCAGCAGCTTAGGGGACCAAACACCCCTCCACTTT.

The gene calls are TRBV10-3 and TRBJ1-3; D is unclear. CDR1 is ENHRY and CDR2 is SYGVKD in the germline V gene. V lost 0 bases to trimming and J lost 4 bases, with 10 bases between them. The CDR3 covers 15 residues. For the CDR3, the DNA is TGTGCCATCAGTGAGTCGCGAGGGAACGGAAACACCATATATTTT. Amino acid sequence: CAISESRGNGNTIYF.

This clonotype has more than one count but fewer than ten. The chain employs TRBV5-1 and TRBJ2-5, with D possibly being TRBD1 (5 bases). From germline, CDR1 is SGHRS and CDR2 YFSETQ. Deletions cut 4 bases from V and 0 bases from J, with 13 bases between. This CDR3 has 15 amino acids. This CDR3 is CASSDQGHYQETQYF. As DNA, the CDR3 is TGCGCCAGCAGCGACCAAGGACACTACCAAGAGACCCAGTACTTC.

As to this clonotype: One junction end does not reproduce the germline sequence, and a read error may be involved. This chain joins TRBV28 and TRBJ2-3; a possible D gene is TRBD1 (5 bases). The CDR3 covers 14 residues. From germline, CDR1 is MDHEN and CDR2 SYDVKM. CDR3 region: CASTLGQGADTQYF. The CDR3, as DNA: TGTGCCAGCACTTTAGGGCAGGGCGCGGATACGCAGTATTTT.

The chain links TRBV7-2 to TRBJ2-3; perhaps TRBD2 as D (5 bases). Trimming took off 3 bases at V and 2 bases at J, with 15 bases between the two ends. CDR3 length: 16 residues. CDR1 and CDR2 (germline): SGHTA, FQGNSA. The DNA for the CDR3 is TGTGCCAGCAGCTTGAATCCGCCCGGGGTCACAGATACGCAGTATTTT. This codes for CASSLNPPGVTDTQYF. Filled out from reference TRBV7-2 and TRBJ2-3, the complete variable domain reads GAGVSQSPSNKVTEKGKDVELRCDPISGHTALYWYRQSLGQGLEFLIYFQGNSAPDKSGLPSDRFSAERTGGSVSTLTIQRTQQEDSAVYLCASSLNPPGVTDTQYFGPGTRLTVL.

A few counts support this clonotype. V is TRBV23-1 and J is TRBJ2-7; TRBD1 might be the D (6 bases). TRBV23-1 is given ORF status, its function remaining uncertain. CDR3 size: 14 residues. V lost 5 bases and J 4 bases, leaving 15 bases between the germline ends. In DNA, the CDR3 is TGCGCCAGCAGTGAGAAAAGGGGGTTTTACGAGCAGTACTTC. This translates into CASSEKRGFYEQYF.

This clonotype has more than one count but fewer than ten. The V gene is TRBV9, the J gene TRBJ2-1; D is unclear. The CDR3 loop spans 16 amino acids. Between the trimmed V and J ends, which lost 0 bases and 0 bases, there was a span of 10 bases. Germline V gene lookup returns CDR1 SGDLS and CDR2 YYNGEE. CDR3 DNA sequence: TGTGCCAGCAGCGTAGGAGCCTCGACCTCCTACAATGAGCAGTTCTTC. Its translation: CASSVGASTSYNEQFF.

CDR3 in DNA: TGTGCCAGCAGGAACCGGGCCATGAACACCGGGGAGCTGTTTTTT. Its protein is CASRNRAMNTGELFF. The rearrangement links TRBV7-8 to TRBJ2-2; no reliable D call. The ends were cut back, 6 bases at V and 1 base at J, with 12 bases in the middle. The CDR3 contains 15 residues. Germline V gives CDR1 SGHVS, CDR2 FQNEAQ.

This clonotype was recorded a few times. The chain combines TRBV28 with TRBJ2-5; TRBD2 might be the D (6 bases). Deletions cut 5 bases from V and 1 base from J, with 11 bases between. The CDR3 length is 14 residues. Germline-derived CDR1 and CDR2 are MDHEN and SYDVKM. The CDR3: CASSTRDFQETQYF. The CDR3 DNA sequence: TGTGCCAGCAGTACACGGGACTTCCAAGAGACCCAGTACTTC. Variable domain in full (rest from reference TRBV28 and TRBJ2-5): DVKVTQSSRYLVKRTGEKVFLECVQDMDHENMFWYRQDPGLGLRLIYFSYDVKMKEKGDIPEGYSVSREKKERFSLILESASTNQTSMYLCASSTRDFQETQYFGPGTRLLVL.